Described below is a single T cell receptor (beta chain) sequence and its context. The data stem from a study of cytomegalovirus exposure and HLA in healthy donors. PCR amplification relied on 60 Vbeta primers (plus 13 Jbeta primers). Some clones are missing from TCRdb's copy, which holds only in-frame ones; the method was immunoSEQ multiplex PCR. The sample consists of over 75,000 clones, around 77% of them appearing once. This CDR3 contains 14 residues. V dropped 6 bases and J dropped 6 bases, with 17 bases sitting between them. CDR1 and CDR2 from the germline V gene are MNHNS and SASEGT. The sequence was collected from a man between 50 and 59 years old in good health and CMV-seropositive. The specimen was PBMCs. This chain connects TRBV6-1 to TRBJ2-5; the D gene is possibly TRBD1 (6 bases). The CDR3 is CASRVSGDLKTQYF. The CDR3, as DNA: TGTGCCAGCAGAGTATCAGGGGATTTAAAGACCCAGTACTTC.